These T cell receptor beta chains were read from a single sample in a study of human thymus T cells. Only in-frame clones appear in the TCRdb table, and some are missing; sequencing was by immunoSEQ multiplex PCR. The table lists 75,000 to 90,000 clones, 96% of them singletons, with 0.031% in the top ten. Sequenced: thymus tissue. These TCRs come from a boy under two years old with a congenital heart defect but otherwise immunologically healthy. Each CDR3 is given with its conserved first and last residue. A D gene is named only where the DNA matches it firmly. Size is stated for part of the rows, as once, few or many counts, or as a class when the clone is expanded.

V gene: TRBV5-1
clone size: NA
D gene: NA
J gene: TRBJ2-5
CDR3 protein: CASSLSMGGRPQETQYF
CDR3 DNA: TGCGCCAGCAGCTTGAGTATGGGGGGACGGCCCCAAGAGACCCAGTACTTC

V gene: TRBV7-2
clone size: NA
D gene: NA
J gene: TRBJ2-3
CDR3 protein: CASSLSGIGDTQYF
CDR3 DNA: TGTGCCAGCAGCTTGAGCGGCATCGGGGATACGCAGTATTTT

V gene: TRBV19
clone size: NA
D gene: TRBD1
J gene: TRBJ2-7
CDR3 protein: CASSTDFKTRDREGEQYF
CDR3 DNA: TGTGCCAGTAGTACCGACTTCAAAACCCGGGACAGGGAAGGGGAGCAGTACTTC

V gene: TRBV6-5
clone size: NA
D gene: NA
J gene: TRBJ2-3
CDR3 protein: CASSYGGEWYF
CDR3 DNA: TGTGCCAGCAGTTACGGTGGGGAATGGTATTTT

V gene: TRBV6-5
clone size: NA
D gene: TRBD1
J gene: TRBJ2-2
CDR3 protein: CASSWDRGDTGELFF
CDR3 DNA: TGTGCCAGCAGTTGGGACAGGGGGGACACCGGGGAGCTGTTTTTT

V gene: TRBV27
clone size: NA
D gene: TRBD2
J gene: TRBJ2-7
CDR3 protein: CASSNRGLAGGTYEQYF
CDR3 DNA: TGTGCCAGCAGCAACCGGGGACTAGCGGGGGGAACCTACGAGCAGTACTTC

V gene: TRBV28
clone size: NA
D gene: NA
J gene: TRBJ2-7
CDR3 protein: CASSPPLSGPYHYEQYF
CDR3 DNA: TGTGCCAGCAGTCCTCCTCTATCCGGGCCTTACCACTACGAGCAGTACTTC

V gene: TRBV9
clone size: NA
D gene: NA
J gene: TRBJ2-5
CDR3 protein: CASSPPPGDSTLQETQYF
CDR3 DNA: TGTGCCAGCAGCCCACCCCCAGGGGACTCGACGCTCCAAGAGACCCAGTACTTC

V gene: TRBV19
clone size: NA
D gene: NA
J gene: TRBJ2-7
CDR3 protein: CASSIYHGTLGFVAGRSNEQYF
CDR3 DNA: TGTGCCAGTAGTATATATCACGGGACTTTAGGTTTTGTGGCGGGACGATCTAACGAGCAGTACTTC

V gene: TRBV4-1
clone size: NA
D gene: NA
J gene: TRBJ2-7
CDR3 protein: CASSQDKLRDLPYEQYF
CDR3 DNA: TGCGCCAGCAGCCAAGATAAACTCCGGGACTTACCCTACGAGCAGTACTTC

V gene: TRBV18
clone size: NA
D gene: NA
J gene: TRBJ1-5
CDR3 protein: CASSPGGECQPQHF
CDR3 DNA: TGTGCCAGCTCACCGGGAGGGGAATGTCAGCCCCAGCATTTT

V gene: TRBV20-1
clone size: NA
D gene: NA
J gene: TRBJ2-3
CDR3 protein: CSANTDTQYF
CDR3 DNA: TGCAGTGCGAACACAGATACGCAGTATTTT

V gene: TRBV15
clone size: NA
D gene: NA
J gene: TRBJ2-5
CDR3 protein: CATSRDQGPGETQYF
CDR3 DNA: TGTGCCACCAGCAGAGATCAGGGGCCGGGGGAGACCCAGTACTTC

V gene: TRBV5-4
clone size: NA
D gene: TRBD1
J gene: TRBJ2-7
CDR3 protein: CASSFFAGQGSDEQYF
CDR3 DNA: TGTGCCAGCAGCTTTTTTGCGGGACAGGGATCTGACGAGCAGTACTTC

V gene: TRBV15
clone size: NA
D gene: TRBD2
J gene: TRBJ2-3
CDR3 protein: CATSRDWAGERTDTQYF
CDR3 DNA: TGTGCCACCAGCAGAGATTGGGCGGGAGAGAGGACAGATACGCAGTATTTT

V gene: TRBV7-9
clone size: NA
D gene: TRBD1
J gene: TRBJ2-7
CDR3 protein: CASSLPQTGLTPFEQYF
CDR3 DNA: TGTGCCAGCAGCTTACCGCAGACAGGGCTTACCCCTTTCGAGCAGTACTTC

V gene: TRBV4-1
clone size: NA
D gene: NA
J gene: TRBJ2-3
CDR3 protein: CASSQEVIERSTDTQYF
CDR3 DNA: TGCGCCAGCAGCCAAGAAGTGATTGAGCGTAGCACAGATACGCAGTATTTT

V gene: TRBV19
clone size: NA
D gene: TRBD1
J gene: TRBJ1-1
CDR3 protein: CASSTSWWDRVSKNTEAFF
CDR3 DNA: TGTGCCAGTAGTACCAGTTGGTGGGACAGGGTAAGTAAGAACACTGAAGCTTTCTTT

V gene: TRBV15
clone size: NA
D gene: TRBD1
J gene: TRBJ2-2
CDR3 protein: CATSRVGTGFTGELFF
CDR3 DNA: TGTGCCACCAGCAGAGTTGGGACAGGATTCACCGGGGAGCTGTTTTTT

V gene: TRBV19
clone size: NA
D gene: TRBD1
J gene: TRBJ2-7
CDR3 protein: CASSIDMDRGLYEQYF
CDR3 DNA: TGTGCCAGTAGTATAGATATGGACAGGGGACTTTACGAGCAGTACTTC

V gene: TRBV4-2
clone size: NA
D gene: NA
J gene: TRBJ2-7
CDR3 protein: CASSQGLGPTYEQYF
CDR3 DNA: TGTGCCAGCAGCCAAGGGCTGGGGCCCACCTACGAGCAGTACTTC

V gene: TRBV6-5
clone size: NA
D gene: NA
J gene: TRBJ1-2
CDR3 protein: CASSYSTGLDYGYTF
CDR3 DNA: TGTGCCAGCAGTTACTCGACAGGATTGGACTATGGCTACACCTTC

V gene: TRBV28
clone size: NA
D gene: NA
J gene: TRBJ1-2
CDR3 protein: CASSLSGRANYGYTF
CDR3 DNA: TGTGCCAGCAGCCTATCGGGTAGGGCCAACTATGGCTACACCTTC

V gene: TRBV18
clone size: once
D gene: NA
J gene: TRBJ1-2
CDR3 protein: CASSTPGNYGYTF
CDR3 DNA: TGTGCCAGCTCAACCCCAGGAAACTATGGCTACACCTTC

V gene: TRBV9
clone size: NA
D gene: TRBD1
J gene: TRBJ2-7
CDR3 protein: CASSVVGTALPYEQYF
CDR3 DNA: TGTGCCAGCAGCGTAGTTGGGACAGCCCTCCCCTACGAGCAGTACTTC

V gene: TRBV4-3
clone size: NA
D gene: NA
J gene: TRBJ2-2
CDR3 protein: CASSQAFKRVHTGELFF
CDR3 DNA: TGCGCCAGCAGCCAAGCTTTCAAGCGGGTTCACACCGGGGAGCTGTTTTTT

V gene: TRBV28
clone size: NA
D gene: TRBD1
J gene: TRBJ1-4
CDR3 protein: CASSQGARGDEKLFF
CDR3 DNA: TGTGCCAGCAGTCAGGGGGCGCGGGGGGATGAAAAACTGTTTTTT

V gene: TRBV5-1
clone size: NA
D gene: TRBD1
J gene: TRBJ2-7
CDR3 protein: CASSVGTGHSYEQYF
CDR3 DNA: TGCGCCAGCAGCGTCGGGACAGGGCACTCCTACGAGCAGTACTTC

V gene: TRBV28
clone size: once
D gene: TRBD2
J gene: TRBJ2-1
CDR3 protein: CASSFGDWASSGRSNEQFF
CDR3 DNA: TGTGCCAGCAGTTTCGGTGATTGGGCGTCTAGCGGGAGGAGCAATGAGCAGTTCTTC

V gene: TRBV27
clone size: NA
D gene: NA
J gene: TRBJ1-2
CDR3 protein: CASSQTSQGTYGYTF
CDR3 DNA: TGTGCCAGCAGTCAGACGTCCCAGGGGACCTATGGCTACACCTTC

V gene: TRBV6-1
clone size: once
D gene: NA
J gene: TRBJ2-7
CDR3 protein: CASGERGFYEQYF
CDR3 DNA: TGTGCCAGCGGAGAGAGGGGGTTCTACGAGCAGTACTTC

V gene: TRBV11-2
clone size: NA
D gene: TRBD1
J gene: TRBJ1-1
CDR3 protein: CASSSTGQGTDCTEAFF
CDR3 DNA: TGTGCCAGCAGTTCGACGGGACAGGGTACGGATTGCACTGAAGCTTTCTTT

V gene: TRBV25-1
clone size: NA
D gene: NA
J gene: TRBJ1-6
CDR3 protein: CASSKHPRGTSPLHF
CDR3 DNA: TGTGCCAGCAGTAAACACCCGAGGGGGACTTCACCCCTCCACTTT

V gene: TRBV6-5
clone size: NA
D gene: NA
J gene: TRBJ2-1
CDR3 protein: CASSYRSGRDPEQFF
CDR3 DNA: TGTGCCAGCAGTTACAGATCGGGACGCGACCCTGAGCAGTTCTTC

V gene: TRBV10-3
clone size: NA
D gene: NA
J gene: TRBJ2-5
CDR3 protein: CAISLAISPHFSETQYF
CDR3 DNA: TGTGCCATCAGTCTAGCGATCTCCCCTCATTTCTCAGAGACCCAGTACTTC

V gene: TRBV7-3
clone size: NA
D gene: TRBD1
J gene: TRBJ2-2
CDR3 protein: CASSPTGAANTGELFF
CDR3 DNA: TGTGCCAGCAGCCCGACAGGGGCCGCGAACACCGGGGAGCTGTTTTTT

V gene: TRBV6-5
clone size: NA
D gene: NA
J gene: TRBJ1-2
CDR3 protein: CASSPVQGVNYGYTF
CDR3 DNA: TGTGCCAGCAGTCCCGTACAGGGAGTAAACTATGGCTACACCTTC

V gene: TRBV19
clone size: NA
D gene: NA
J gene: TRBJ2-2
CDR3 protein: CASSPLNRDSPTGELFF
CDR3 DNA: TGTGCCAGTAGTCCTCTTAACCGGGACTCCCCCACCGGGGAGCTGTTTTTT

V gene: TRBV6-5
clone size: NA
D gene: NA
J gene: TRBJ1-2
CDR3 protein: CASSYPGLAGYTF
CDR3 DNA: TGTGCCAGCAGTTACCCAGGACTTGCTGGCTACACCTTC

V gene: TRBV9
clone size: NA
D gene: TRBD1
J gene: TRBJ1-6
CDR3 protein: CASSRRTGEYSPLHF
CDR3 DNA: TGTGCCAGCAGCAGGCGGACAGGGGAGTATTCACCCCTCCACTTT

V gene: TRBV28
clone size: NA
D gene: NA
J gene: TRBJ1-2
CDR3 protein: CASSYGGRTYGYTF
CDR3 DNA: TGTGCCAGCAGTTATGGGGGGCGCACCTATGGCTACACCTTC

V gene: TRBV28
clone size: once
D gene: NA
J gene: TRBJ2-5
CDR3 protein: CASSLKRGETQYF
CDR3 DNA: TGTGCCAGCAGTTTGAAGAGGGGAGAGACCCAGTACTTC

V gene: TRBV19
clone size: NA
D gene: TRBD1
J gene: TRBJ2-1
CDR3 protein: CASSTAPGQGLYNEQFF
CDR3 DNA: TGTGCCAGTAGTACGGCCCCGGGACAGGGGCTTTACAATGAGCAGTTCTTC

V gene: TRBV19
clone size: NA
D gene: NA
J gene: TRBJ2-1
CDR3 protein: CAARSKNEQFF
CDR3 DNA: TGTGCCGCACGCTCTAAGAATGAGCAGTTCTTC

V gene: TRBV7-2
clone size: NA
D gene: NA
J gene: TRBJ1-2
CDR3 protein: CASSLQNYGYTF
CDR3 DNA: TGTGCCAGCAGCTTACAAAACTATGGCTACACCTTC

V gene: TRBV5-1
clone size: NA
D gene: TRBD2
J gene: TRBJ2-1
CDR3 protein: CASSLESGRFYEQFF
CDR3 DNA: TGCGCCAGCAGCTTGGAAAGCGGGAGGTTCTATGAGCAGTTCTTC

V gene: TRBV28
clone size: NA
D gene: NA
J gene: TRBJ1-4
CDR3 protein: CASSPRAPPTNEKLFF
CDR3 DNA: TGTGCCAGCAGCCCCCGGGCCCCTCCAACTAATGAAAAACTGTTTTTT

V gene: TRBV27
clone size: NA
D gene: TRBD2
J gene: TRBJ2-7
CDR3 protein: CASSSSGSRGLTPEQYF
CDR3 DNA: TGTGCCAGCAGTTCTAGCGGGAGTAGGGGATTGACCCCGGAGCAGTACTTC

V gene: TRBV5-6
clone size: NA
D gene: TRBD1
J gene: TRBJ1-2
CDR3 protein: CASSLWDRVNYGYTF
CDR3 DNA: TGTGCCAGCAGCCTGTGGGACAGGGTGAACTATGGCTACACCTTC

V gene: TRBV19
clone size: NA
D gene: TRBD1
J gene: TRBJ1-2
CDR3 protein: CASSISGDRPNYGYTF
CDR3 DNA: TGTGCCAGTAGTATTTCGGGGGACAGACCTAACTATGGCTACACCTTC

V gene: TRBV11-3
clone size: once
D gene: NA
J gene: TRBJ2-7
CDR3 protein: CASSFRDGSYEQYF
CDR3 DNA: TGTGCCAGCAGCTTCAGGGACGGCTCCTACGAGCAGTACTTC

V gene: TRBV10-3
clone size: NA
D gene: NA
J gene: TRBJ2-3
CDR3 protein: CAIRGLRFIDTQYF
CDR3 DNA: TGTGCCATCAGGGGACTGAGGTTTATAGATACGCAGTATTTT

V gene: TRBV2
clone size: NA
D gene: TRBD2
J gene: TRBJ2-1
CDR3 protein: CASSGLAYNNEQFF
CDR3 DNA: TGTGCCAGCAGTGGACTAGCGTACAACAATGAGCAGTTCTTC

V gene: TRBV7-2
clone size: NA
D gene: TRBD1
J gene: TRBJ1-2
CDR3 protein: CASSLNGQVGYGYTF
CDR3 DNA: TGTGCCAGCAGCCTCAATGGACAGGTCGGGTATGGCTACACCTTC

V gene: TRBV10-1
clone size: NA
D gene: NA
J gene: TRBJ2-1
CDR3 protein: CASSDRVYNEQFF
CDR3 DNA: TGCGCCAGCAGTGACAGGGTATACAATGAGCAGTTCTTC

V gene: TRBV15
clone size: NA
D gene: NA
J gene: TRBJ1-3
CDR3 protein: CATSRALPWRTISGNTIYF
CDR3 DNA: TGTGCCACCAGCAGAGCGCTACCCTGGCGGACGATCTCTGGAAACACCATATATTTT

V gene: TRBV19
clone size: NA
D gene: NA
J gene: TRBJ2-5
CDR3 protein: CASSMKFSREETQYF
CDR3 DNA: TGTGCCAGTAGTATGAAGTTTTCGAGAGAGGAGACCCAGTACTTC